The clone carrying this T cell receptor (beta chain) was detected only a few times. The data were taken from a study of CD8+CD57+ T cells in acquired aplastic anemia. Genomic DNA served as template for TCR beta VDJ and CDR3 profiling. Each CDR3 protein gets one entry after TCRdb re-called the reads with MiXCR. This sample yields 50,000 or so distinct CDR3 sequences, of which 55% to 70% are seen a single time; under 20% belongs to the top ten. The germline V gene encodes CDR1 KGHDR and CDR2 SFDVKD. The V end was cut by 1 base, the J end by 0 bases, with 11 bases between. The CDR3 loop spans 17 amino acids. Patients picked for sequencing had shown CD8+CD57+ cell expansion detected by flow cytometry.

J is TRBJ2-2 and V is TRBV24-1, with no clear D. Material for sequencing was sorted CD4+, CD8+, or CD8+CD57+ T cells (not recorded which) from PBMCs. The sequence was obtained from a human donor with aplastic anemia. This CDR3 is CATSDFRFNPNTGELFF. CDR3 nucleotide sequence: TGTGCCACCAGTGATTTCCGCTTCAACCCGAACACCGGGGAGCTGTTTTTT.